The sequence of this T cell receptor (beta chain) was determined in a study of blood T cells in healthy people across ages. Regarding the study as a whole: Greater diversity and more naive CD4+ cells were seen in long-lived donors than in aged donors.

Germline V gene data show CDR1 as ENHRY and CDR2 as SYGVKD. This CDR3 is built from 15 residues. V dropped 0 bases and J dropped 9 bases, with 17 bases sitting between them. Regarding this clonotype: The antigen is not known.

Each donor's blood draw was around 9.2 milliliters of peripheral blood. At least 6.5 million PBMCs were isolated per sample. Alongside a J-beta primer mix, a sample-barcoded 5' primer served in a second PCR lasting about 7 to 12 cycles. Sequencing yielded, for each sample, at least 2.5 million paired-end reads carrying CDR3. A single record per CDR3 protein comes from TCRdb applying MiXCR to the 5' RACE reads. Seen here are 700,000 to 950,000 distinct CDR3 sequences, 35% to 45% observed once, and the top ten hold 20% to 25%. The rearrangement links TRBV10-3 to TRBJ2-5; D tentatively fits TRBD1 or TRBD2 (5 bases each). Sequenced input: blood. This TCR was sampled from a woman aged 55-75 years in good health. DNA for the CDR3: TGTGCCATCAGTGAGTCAGGCAGGGAGAGAGTATCCCAGTACTTC. Translation gives CAISESGRERVSQYF.